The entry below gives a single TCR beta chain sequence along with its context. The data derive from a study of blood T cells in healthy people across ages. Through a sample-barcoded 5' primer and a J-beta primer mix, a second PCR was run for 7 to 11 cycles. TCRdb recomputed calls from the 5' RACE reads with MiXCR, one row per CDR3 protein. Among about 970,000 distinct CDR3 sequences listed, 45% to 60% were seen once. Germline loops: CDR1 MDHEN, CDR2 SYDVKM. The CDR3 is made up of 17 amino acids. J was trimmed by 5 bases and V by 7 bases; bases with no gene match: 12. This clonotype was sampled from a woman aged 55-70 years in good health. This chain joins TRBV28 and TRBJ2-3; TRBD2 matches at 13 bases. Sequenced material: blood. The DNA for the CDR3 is TGTGCCAGCACCACAGTGGGGACTAGCGGGACGGGAGATACGCAGTATTTT. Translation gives CASTTVGTSGTGDTQYF.